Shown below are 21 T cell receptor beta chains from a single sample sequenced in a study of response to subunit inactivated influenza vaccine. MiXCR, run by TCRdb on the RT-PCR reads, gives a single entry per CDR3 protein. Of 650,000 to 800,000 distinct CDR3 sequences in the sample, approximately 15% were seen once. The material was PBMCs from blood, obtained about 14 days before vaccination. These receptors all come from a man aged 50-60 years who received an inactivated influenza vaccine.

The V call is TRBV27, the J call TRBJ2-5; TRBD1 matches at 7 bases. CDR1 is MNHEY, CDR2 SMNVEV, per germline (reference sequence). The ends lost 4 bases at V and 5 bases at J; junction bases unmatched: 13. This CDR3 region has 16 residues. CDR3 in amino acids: CASSSPRGQPRETQYF. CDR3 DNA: TGTGCCAGCAGTTCCCCTCGGGGACAGCCGAGGGAGACCCAGTACTTC.

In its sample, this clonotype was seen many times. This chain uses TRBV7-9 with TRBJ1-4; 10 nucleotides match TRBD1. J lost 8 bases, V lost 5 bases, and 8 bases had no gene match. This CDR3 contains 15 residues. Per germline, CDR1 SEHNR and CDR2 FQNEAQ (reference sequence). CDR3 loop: CASSQWTGGEEKLFF. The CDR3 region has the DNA TGTGCCAGCAGCCAATGGACAGGGGGAGAGGAAAAACTGTTTTTT.

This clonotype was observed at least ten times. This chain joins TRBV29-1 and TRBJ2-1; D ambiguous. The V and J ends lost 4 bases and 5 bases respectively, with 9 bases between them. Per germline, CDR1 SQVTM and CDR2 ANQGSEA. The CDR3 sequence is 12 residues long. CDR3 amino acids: CSVVPYNNEQFF. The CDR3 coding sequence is TGCAGCGTTGTCCCCTACAACAATGAGCAGTTCTTC.

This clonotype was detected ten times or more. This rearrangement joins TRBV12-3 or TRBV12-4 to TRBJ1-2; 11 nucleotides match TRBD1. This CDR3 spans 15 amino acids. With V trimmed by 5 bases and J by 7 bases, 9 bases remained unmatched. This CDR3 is CASSHRTGGAFGYTF. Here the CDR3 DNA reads TGTGCCAGCAGTCACCGGACAGGGGGCGCGTTTGGCTACACCTTC.

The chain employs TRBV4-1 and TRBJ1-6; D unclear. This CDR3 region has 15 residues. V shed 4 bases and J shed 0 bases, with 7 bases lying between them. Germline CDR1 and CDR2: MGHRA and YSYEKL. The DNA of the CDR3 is TGCGCCAGCAGCCCCGACAACTCCTATAATTCACCCCTCCACTTT. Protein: CASSPDNSYNSPLHF.

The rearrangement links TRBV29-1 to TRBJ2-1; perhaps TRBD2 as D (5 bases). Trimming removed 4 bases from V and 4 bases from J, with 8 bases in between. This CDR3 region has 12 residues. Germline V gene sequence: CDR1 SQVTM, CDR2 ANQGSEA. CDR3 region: CSVATRYNEQFF. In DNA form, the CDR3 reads TGCAGCGTTGCTACTAGATACAATGAGCAGTTCTTC.

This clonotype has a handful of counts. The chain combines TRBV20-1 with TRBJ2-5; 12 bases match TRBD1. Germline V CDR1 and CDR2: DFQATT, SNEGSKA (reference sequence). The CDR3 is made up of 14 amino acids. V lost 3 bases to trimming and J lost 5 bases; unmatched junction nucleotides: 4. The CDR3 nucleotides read TGCAGTGCTAGCGGGACAGGGGGCCGGGAGACCCAGTACTTC. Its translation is CSASGTGGRETQYF.

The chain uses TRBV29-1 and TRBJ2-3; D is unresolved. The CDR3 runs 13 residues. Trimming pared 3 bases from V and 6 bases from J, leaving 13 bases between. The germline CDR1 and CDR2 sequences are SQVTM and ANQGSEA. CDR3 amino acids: CSVEVDRQDTQYF. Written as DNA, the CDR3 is TGCAGCGTTGAGGTGGACCGTCAGGATACGCAGTATTTT.

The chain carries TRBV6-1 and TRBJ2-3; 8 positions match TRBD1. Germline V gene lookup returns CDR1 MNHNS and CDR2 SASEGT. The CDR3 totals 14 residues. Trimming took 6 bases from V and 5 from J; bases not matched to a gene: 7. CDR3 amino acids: CASSQRQGRDTQYF. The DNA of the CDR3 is TGTGCCAGCAGCCAGCGACAGGGGCGAGATACGCAGTATTTT.

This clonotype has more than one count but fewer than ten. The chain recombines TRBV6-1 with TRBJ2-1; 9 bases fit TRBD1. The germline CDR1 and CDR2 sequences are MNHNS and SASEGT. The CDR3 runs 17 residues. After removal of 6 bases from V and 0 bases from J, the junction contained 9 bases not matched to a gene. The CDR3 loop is CASSPPGQGGSYNEQFF. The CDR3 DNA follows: TGTGCCAGCAGCCCACCGGGACAGGGAGGCTCCTACAATGAGCAGTTCTTC.

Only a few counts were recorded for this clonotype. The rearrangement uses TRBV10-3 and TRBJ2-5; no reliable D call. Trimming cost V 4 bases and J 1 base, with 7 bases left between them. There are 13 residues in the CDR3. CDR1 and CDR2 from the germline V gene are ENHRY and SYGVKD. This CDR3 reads CAISAQSQETQYF. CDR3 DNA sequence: TGTGCCATCAGTGCACAGAGCCAAGAGACCCAGTACTTC.

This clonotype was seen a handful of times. The CDR3 sequence is CASRGTGGRQYF. In DNA, the CDR3 is TGTGCCAGCAGGGGAACAGGGGGCCGGCAGTATTTT. V and J are TRBV6-2 or TRBV6-3 and TRBJ2-3, with 9 bases matching TRBD1. The CDR3 is 12 amino acids. Germline V lookup: CDR1 MNHEY, CDR2 SVGEGT. V was pared by 6 bases and J by 11 bases, with 6 bases of the junction left unmatched.

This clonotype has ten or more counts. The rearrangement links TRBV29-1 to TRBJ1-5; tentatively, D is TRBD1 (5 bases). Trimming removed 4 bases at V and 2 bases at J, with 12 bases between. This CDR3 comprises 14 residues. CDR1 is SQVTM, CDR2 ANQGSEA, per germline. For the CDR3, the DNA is TGCAGCGTTGCTGCCGGGACGGGCAATCAGCCCCAGCATTTT. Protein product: CSVAAGTGNQPQHF.

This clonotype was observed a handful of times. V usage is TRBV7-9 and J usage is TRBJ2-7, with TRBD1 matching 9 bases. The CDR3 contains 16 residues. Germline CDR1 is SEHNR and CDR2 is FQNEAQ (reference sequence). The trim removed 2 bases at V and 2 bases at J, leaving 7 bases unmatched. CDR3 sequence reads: CASSLLKGQGPYEQYF. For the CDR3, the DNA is TGTGCCAGCAGCTTACTAAAGGGACAGGGACCCTACGAGCAGTACTTC. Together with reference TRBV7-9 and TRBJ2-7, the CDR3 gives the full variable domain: DTGVSQNPRHKITKRGQNVTFRCDPISEHNRLYWYRQTLGQGPEFLTYFQNEAQLEKSRLLSDRFSAERPKGSFSTLEIQRTEQGDSAMYLCASSLLKGQGPYEQYFGPGTRLTVT.

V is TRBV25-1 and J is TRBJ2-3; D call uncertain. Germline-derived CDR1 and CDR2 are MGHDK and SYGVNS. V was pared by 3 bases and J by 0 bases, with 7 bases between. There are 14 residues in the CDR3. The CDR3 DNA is TGTGCCAGCAGTGACTCTCTTAGCACAGATACGCAGTATTTT. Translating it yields CASSDSLSTDTQYF.

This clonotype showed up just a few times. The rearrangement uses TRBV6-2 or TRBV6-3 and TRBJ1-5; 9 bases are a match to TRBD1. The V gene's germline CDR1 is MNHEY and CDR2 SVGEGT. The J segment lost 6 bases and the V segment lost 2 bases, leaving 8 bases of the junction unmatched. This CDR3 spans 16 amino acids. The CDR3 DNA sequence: TGTGCCAGCAGTTACGCCGGGACAGGGTTTACTCAGCCCCAGCATTTT. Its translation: CASSYAGTGFTQPQHF.

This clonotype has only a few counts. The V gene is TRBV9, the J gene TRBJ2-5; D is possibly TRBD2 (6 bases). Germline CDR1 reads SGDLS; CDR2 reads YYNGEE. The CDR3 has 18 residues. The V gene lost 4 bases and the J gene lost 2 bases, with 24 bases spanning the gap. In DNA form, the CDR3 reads TGTGCCAGCAGCCCAAGATCCGGTGTTAGCGGAACGCAAGAGACCCAGTACTTC. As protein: CASSPRSGVSGTQETQYF.

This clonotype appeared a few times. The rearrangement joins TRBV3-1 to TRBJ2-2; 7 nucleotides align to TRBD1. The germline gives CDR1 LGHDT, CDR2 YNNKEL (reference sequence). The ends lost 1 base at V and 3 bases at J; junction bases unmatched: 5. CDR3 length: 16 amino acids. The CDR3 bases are TGTGCCAGCAGCCAAGGGCCAGGGACAGACACCGGGGAGCTGTTTTTT. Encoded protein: CASSQGPGTDTGELFF. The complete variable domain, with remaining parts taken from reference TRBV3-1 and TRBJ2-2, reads DTAVSQTPKYLVTQMGNDKSIKCEQNLGHDTMYWYKQDSKKFLKIMFSYNNKELIINETVPNRFSPKSPDKAHLNLHINSLELGDSAVYFCASSQGPGTDTGELFFGEGSRLTVL.

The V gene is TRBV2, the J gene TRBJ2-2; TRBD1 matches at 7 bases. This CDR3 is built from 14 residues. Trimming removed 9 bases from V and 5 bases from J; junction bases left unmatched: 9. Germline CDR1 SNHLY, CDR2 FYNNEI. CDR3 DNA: TGTGCCAGAAACAGGGGCGTTGGGACCGGGGAGCTGTTTTTT. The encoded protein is CARNRGVGTGELFF.

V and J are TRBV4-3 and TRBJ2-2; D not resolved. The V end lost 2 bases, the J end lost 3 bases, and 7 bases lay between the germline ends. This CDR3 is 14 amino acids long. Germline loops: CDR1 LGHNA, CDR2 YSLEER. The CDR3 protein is CASSQLLDTGELFF. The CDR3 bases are TGCGCCAGCAGCCAACTTCTCGACACCGGGGAGCTGTTTTTT.

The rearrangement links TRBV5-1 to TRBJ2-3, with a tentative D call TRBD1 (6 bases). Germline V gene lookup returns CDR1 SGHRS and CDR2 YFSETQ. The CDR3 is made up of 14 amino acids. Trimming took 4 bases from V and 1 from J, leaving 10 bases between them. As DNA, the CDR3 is TGCGCCAGCAGCCCACAGGGCCGCACAGATACGCAGTATTTT. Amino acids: CASSPQGRTDTQYF.